This entry describes one T cell receptor (beta chain). Its antigen is not identified. The primer mix had 60 Vbeta and 13 Jbeta primers. Sequencing was performed with immunoSEQ multiplex PCR; in TCRdb, only in-frame clones are kept and a portion is missing. The table includes 150,000 to 200,000 clones, about 75% detected once. The entry originates in a study of cytomegalovirus exposure and HLA in healthy donors. The study, taken as a whole, reports: Certain sequence variants were highly shared and formed a cluster, and this cluster was likely a sequencing artifact. A later analysis reported that several of the most significant clusters appeared to be linked to common viral pathogens, among them Epstein-Barr virus. In a later analysis, specific HLA alleles were associated with more than 15,000 TCR beta sequences at a 0.05 false discovery rate.

The CDR3 runs 14 residues. The germline CDR1 and CDR2 sequences are LNHDA and SQIVND (reference sequence). V was pared by 5 bases and J by 5 bases, with 15 bases between. This sequence originates from a man aged 18-30 years in good health and CMV-seropositive. Input material: PBMCs. This rearrangement joins TRBV19 to TRBJ1-1; D is unresolved. CDR3 amino acids: CASSGGRKGTEAFF. The CDR3 DNA sequence: TGTGCCAGTAGTGGAGGCAGGAAAGGAACTGAAGCTTTCTTT.